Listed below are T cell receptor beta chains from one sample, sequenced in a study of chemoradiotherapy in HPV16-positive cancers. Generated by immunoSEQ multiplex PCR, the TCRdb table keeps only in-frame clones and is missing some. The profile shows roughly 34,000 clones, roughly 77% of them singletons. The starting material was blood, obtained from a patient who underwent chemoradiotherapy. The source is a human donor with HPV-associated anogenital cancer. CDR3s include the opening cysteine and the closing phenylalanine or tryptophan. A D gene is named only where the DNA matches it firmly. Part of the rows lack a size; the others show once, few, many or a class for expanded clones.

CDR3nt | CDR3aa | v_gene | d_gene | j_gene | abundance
TGTGCCAGCAGCTTAGAACTGGGGCCGGTCTGGGCCCAGTACTTC | CASSLELGPVWAQYF | TRBV11-2 | NA | TRBJ2-5 | NA
TGTGCCAGCACCGGGGTAGGGGGCAATCAGCCCCAGCATTTT | CASTGVGGNQPQHF | TRBV2 | NA | TRBJ1-5 | NA
TGTGCCAGCAGTTACTATACGACAGACCAAGAGACCCAGTACTTC | CASSYYTTDQETQYF | TRBV6-5 | NA | TRBJ2-5 | NA
TGTGCCAGCAGCTTAGGGACAGGGGGCACCTACGAGCAGTACTTC | CASSLGTGGTYEQYF | TRBV11-2 | TRBD1 | TRBJ2-7 | few
TGTGCCAGCTCACCAGGTGGCAGGTATCAGCCCCAGCATTTT | CASSPGGRYQPQHF | TRBV18 | NA | TRBJ1-5 | NA
TGTGCCAGCAGTATCCGGGTGGACACCATATATTTT | CASSIRVDTIYF | TRBV11-1 | NA | TRBJ1-3 | NA
TGTGCCAGCAGCCCGGACGGGGACACAGATACGCAGTATTTT | CASSPDGDTDTQYF | TRBV5-8 | NA | TRBJ2-3 | NA
TGTGCCAGCAGTTATTCTTCCCGTGGGGGGGAGCTGTTTTTT | CASSYSSRGGELFF | TRBV6-5 | NA | TRBJ2-2 | NA
TGTGCCAGCAGCGGTACGTTTGCGGGGGGGTCAGATACGCAGTATTTT | CASSGTFAGGSDTQYF | TRBV9 | TRBD2 | TRBJ2-3 | NA
TGTGCCAGCAGCCAAGTAAGGGGTAACCAAGAGACCCAGTACTTC | CASSQVRGNQETQYF | TRBV4-2 | NA | TRBJ2-5 | once
TGTGCCAGCAGTGATTGGGGGATAGGGTATGGCTACACCTTC | CASSDWGIGYGYTF | TRBV6-1 | NA | TRBJ1-2 | NA
TGTGCCAGCAGTTCCACTCAGCGGGGGGGATACAATGAGCAGTTCTTC | CASSSTQRGGYNEQFF | TRBV6-5 | TRBD2 | TRBJ2-1 | NA
TGTGCCAGCAGCTATGGACGGATAAAGCCCGTCACAGATACGCAGTATTTT | CASSYGRIKPVTDTQYF | TRBV5-6 | NA | TRBJ2-3 | NA
TGTGCCAGCAGCCGCCGGACAGTGACAGATACGCAGTATTTT | CASSRRTVTDTQYF | TRBV7-8 | NA | TRBJ2-3 | NA
TGTGCCAGCGGGCAGCGCCCCGAGCCCCTCCACTTT | CASGQRPEPLHF | TRBV6-5 | NA | TRBJ1-6 | NA
TGTGCCAGCTCAGGATGGACAGGACTCAACACTGAAGCTTTCTTT | CASSGWTGLNTEAFF | TRBV6-1 | TRBD1 | TRBJ1-1 | NA
TGCGCCAGCAGCCAAGATGGTGGTAGGGCTTCCTACGAGCAGTACTTC | CASSQDGGRASYEQYF | TRBV4-1 | NA | TRBJ2-7 | NA
TGTGCCAGCAGCGGGCGACTAGCGGGGGGCCACTACGAGCAGTACTTC | CASSGRLAGGHYEQYF | TRBV7-9 | TRBD2 | TRBJ2-7 | NA
TGCAGCGTCCTTCCCTCAGGGACCAGTGACGCTTTCTTT | CSVLPSGTSDAFF | TRBV29-1 | NA | TRBJ1-1 | NA
TGTGCCAGCAGCTTGGGTGGGGGCCACTACGAGCAGTACTTC | CASSLGGGHYEQYF | TRBV6-6 | NA | TRBJ2-7 | NA
TGTGCCAGCAGCCAAGAAGGGGGAAGAAGCTACACCTTC | CASSQEGGRSYTF | TRBV14 | NA | TRBJ1-2 | NA
TGTGCCACCAGCAGAGATCTGGGGGTCCGGGATGAAAAACTGTTTTTT | CATSRDLGVRDEKLFF | TRBV15 | NA | TRBJ1-4 | NA
TGTGCCAGCTCACCACCGTTGGGGGTACCTAACTATGGCTACACCTTC | CASSPPLGVPNYGYTF | TRBV18 | NA | TRBJ1-2 | NA
TGTGCCATCAAAATCCCAGGGGCGCATGGCTACACCTTC | CAIKIPGAHGYTF | TRBV10-3 | NA | TRBJ1-2 | NA
TGTGCCAGCAGCCTCAAGGGGGCCTCCTACGAGCAGTACTTC | CASSLKGASYEQYF | TRBV7-8 | TRBD1 | TRBJ2-7 | NA
TGTGCCAGCAGAGAACAGGGTTGGAATTCACCCCTCCACTTT | CASREQGWNSPLHF | TRBV6-4 | NA | TRBJ1-6 | NA
TGTGCCAGCAGCTTACGGGGGAAGACCTACGAGCAGTACTTC | CASSLRGKTYEQYF | TRBV13 | NA | TRBJ2-7 | NA
TGTGCCAGCAGCCGACAGGGGAGTACCTTAGGAAACACCATATATTTT | CASSRQGSTLGNTIYF | TRBV27 | TRBD1 | TRBJ1-3 | NA
TGTGCCAGCAGCGTAGACGTGAACACTGAAGCTTTCTTT | CASSVDVNTEAFF | TRBV9 | NA | TRBJ1-1 | NA
TGCAGCGCCGGACAGGGGGCGGACACTGAAGCTTTCTTT | CSAGQGADTEAFF | TRBV29-1 | TRBD1 | TRBJ1-1 | NA
TGCGCCAGCAGCTTGGCCCCCCTGGGGGGCGTAGAGACCCAGTACTTC | CASSLAPLGGVETQYF | TRBV5-1 | NA | TRBJ2-5 | once
TGTGCCAGCAGCTTCGAGTTCTTGGGTGAGCAGTTCTTC | CASSFEFLGEQFF | TRBV5-6 | NA | TRBJ2-1 | NA
TGTGCCAGCAGGGCAGGACTCTATCAGCCCCAGCATTTT | CASRAGLYQPQHF | TRBV2 | NA | TRBJ1-5 | NA
TGTGCCAGCAGCTGGGGTGGAAATCGAGGGAATGAGCAGTTCTTC | CASSWGGNRGNEQFF | TRBV7-9 | NA | TRBJ2-1 | NA
TGTGCCAGCAGTTTAGGGATAAACACTGAAGCTTTCTTT | CASSLGINTEAFF | TRBV2 | NA | TRBJ1-1 | NA
TGTGCCAGCAGCTCAATTTCACGGAGGGGTTATGGAAACACCATATATTTT | CASSSISRRGYGNTIYF | TRBV7-2 | NA | TRBJ1-3 | NA
TGCGCCAGCAGCCCGACGGACACAGACTATGGCTACACCTTC | CASSPTDTDYGYTF | TRBV5-1 | NA | TRBJ1-2 | NA
TGTGCCAGCAGCTTGGTACAGGTGAACACTGAAGCTTTCTTT | CASSLVQVNTEAFF | TRBV7-8 | NA | TRBJ1-1 | NA
TGTGCCATCAGGCCGGGACTAGCGGGGTGGGAAGAGACCCAGTACTTC | CAIRPGLAGWEETQYF | TRBV10-3 | TRBD2 | TRBJ2-5 | NA
TGTGCCAGCAGCCCAGGGACCTTCCAAGAGACCCAGTACTTC | CASSPGTFQETQYF | TRBV5-4 | NA | TRBJ2-5 | NA
TGTGCCAGCACCGACCGAAGGGATAAACAAGAGACCCAGTACTTC | CASTDRRDKQETQYF | TRBV7-2 | NA | TRBJ2-5 | NA
TGTGCCAGCAGCCCTCGGACGGAGTTCAATCAGCCCCAGCATTTT | CASSPRTEFNQPQHF | TRBV7-8 | NA | TRBJ1-5 | NA
TGTGCCAGCAGCCGCGGAACTAATGAAAAACTGTTTTTT | CASSRGTNEKLFF | TRBV7-3 | NA | TRBJ1-4 | few
TGTGCCAGCAGCCTTGGCGGGGGAGAAGAGACCCAGTACTTC | CASSLGGGEETQYF | TRBV6-1 | TRBD2 | TRBJ2-5 | NA
TGTGCCAGCAGGGGGGACTACACAGATACGCAGTATTTT | CASRGDYTDTQYF | TRBV6-5 | TRBD2 | TRBJ2-3 | once
TGCGCCAGCGACCTCGGGACAACCTACACCGGGGAGCTGTTTTTT | CASDLGTTYTGELFF | TRBV5-1 | NA | TRBJ2-2 | NA
TGTGCCAGCAGCTCTTGGGATACGCAGTATTTT | CASSSWDTQYF | TRBV11-2 | NA | TRBJ2-3 | NA
TGTGCCACCAGCAGAGTGACGAGGTTAAGCGCACAAGATACGCAGTATTTT | CATSRVTRLSAQDTQYF | TRBV15 | NA | TRBJ2-3 | NA
TGTGCCAGCAGCTTAACACTACAGGGTCGGCAAGAGACCCAGTACTTC | CASSLTLQGRQETQYF | TRBV7-9 | NA | TRBJ2-5 | NA
TGCAGCGTTGCGGCGGGCACAGATACGCAGTATTTT | CSVAAGTDTQYF | TRBV29-1 | NA | TRBJ2-3 | once
TGTGCCACCAGCAGAGCTCCGACAGGGGCCGAGGCTGAAGCTTTCTTT | CATSRAPTGAEAEAFF | TRBV15 | TRBD1 | TRBJ1-1 | once
TGTGCCAGCGTTAGGGGACTAGTTGGGGATACGCAGTATTTT | CASVRGLVGDTQYF | TRBV2 | TRBD2 | TRBJ2-3 | few
TGTGCCAGCAGAGGGGACAGAGCCGGGGTCTCCTACGAGCAGTACTTC | CASRGDRAGVSYEQYF | TRBV5-6 | TRBD1 | TRBJ2-7 | NA